The 16 T cell receptor beta chains below were found in one sample sequenced in a study of blood T cell repertoires in COVID-19. This table comes from immunoSEQ multiplex PCR, and its TCRdb copy is limited to in-frame clones, with some not included. The profile shows 440,000 or so clones, 89% of them singletons. The sample taken for sequencing was peripheral blood. The source of these receptors is a woman aged 40 to 55 with COVID-19, enrolled during active disease.

The rearrangement joins TRBV28 to TRBJ2-3; no clear D gene. The ends were cut back, 6 bases at V and 4 bases at J, with 5 bases in the middle. The CDR3 spans 11 residues. From germline, CDR1 is MDHEN and CDR2 SYDVKM. The CDR3 DNA sequence: TGTGCCAGCAGGTTCGCAGATACGCAGTATTTT. Its translation: CASRFADTQYF.

This clone was found once. The chain combines TRBV7-9 with TRBJ2-1; D uncertain. V gave up 0 bases and J gave up 0 bases, with 9 bases separating them. From germline, CDR1 is SEHNR and CDR2 FQNEAQ (reference sequence). The CDR3 sequence is 16 residues long. Here the CDR3 DNA reads TGTGCCAGCAGCTTAGCGTGGCAGATCTCCTACAATGAGCAGTTCTTC. As protein: CASSLAWQISYNEQFF.

CDR3 in amino acids: CASTTPGHWGAFF. The CDR3 DNA follows: TGTGCCAGTACCACTCCGGGACACTGGGGAGCTTTCTTT. The genes are TRBV19 and TRBJ1-1; tentatively, D is TRBD1 (6 bases). This CDR3 has 13 amino acids. CDR1 is LNHDA and CDR2 is SQIVND in the germline V gene (reference sequence). The V gene lost 7 bases and the J gene lost 10 bases, with 19 bases spanning the gap.

This clone appeared a single time. The chain couples TRBV9 to TRBJ2-1; D uncertain. V shed 0 bases and J shed 9 bases, with 19 bases lying between them. From germline, CDR1 is SGDLS and CDR2 YYNGEE. The CDR3 sequence is 16 residues long. The CDR3 DNA reads TGTGCCAGCAGCGTAGTTGACTCCCCCCCTAGGCTTGAGCAGTTCTTC. Protein: CASSVVDSPPRLEQFF.

This clone was seen once. The chain uses TRBV30 and TRBJ2-1; 12 nucleotides agree with TRBD1. The length of the CDR3 is 17 residues. Germline-derived CDR1 and CDR2 are GTSNPN and SVGIG (reference sequence). V dropped 3 bases and J dropped 10; count of bases not matched to a gene: 16. CDR3 amino acids: CAWSPIGGQGANAEQFF. CDR3 bases: TGTGCCTGGAGCCCTATAGGGGGACAGGGGGCGAATGCGGAGCAGTTCTTC. Drawing the rest from reference TRBV30 and TRBJ2-1, the complete variable domain is SQTIHQWPATLVQPVGSPLSLECTVEGTSNPNLYWYRQAAGRGLQLLFYSVGIGQISSEVPQNLSASRPQDRQFILSSKKLLLSDSGFYLCAWSPIGGQGANAEQFFGPGTRLTVL.

CDR3 in DNA: TGTGCCAGCAGTTTACAGGGGGCGCGCAATGAGCAGTTCTTC. Protein sequence: CASSLQGARNEQFF. This chain links TRBV7-3 with TRBJ2-1; 9 bases line up with TRBD1. V dropped 6 bases and J dropped 6; count of bases not matched to a gene: 6. The CDR3 consists of 14 residues. The germline gives CDR1 SGHTA, CDR2 FQGTGA.

The chain has TRBV19 and TRBJ1-6; the D is unclear. Trimming stripped 1 base from V and 9 bases from J, with 7 bases between. Germline-derived CDR1 and CDR2 are LNHDA and SQIVND (reference sequence). This CDR3 is 13 amino acids long. As DNA, the CDR3 is TGTGCCAGTAGTATAGGATCAGGTTCACCCCTCCACTTT. This translates into CASSIGSGSPLHF.

The rearrangement links TRBV6-5 to TRBJ1-5, with a tentative D call TRBD1 (6 bases). The CDR3 contains 14 residues. The V end was cut by 6 bases, the J end by 3 bases, with 12 bases between. The germline V gene has CDR1 MNHEY and CDR2 SVGAGI. The chain's CDR3 is CASRQGMNNQPQHF. DNA of the CDR3: TGTGCCAGCAGACAGGGTATGAACAATCAGCCCCAGCATTTT.

The CDR3 DNA reads as TGTGCCAGCAGCAGCCGGGACAGGGGTTCTCAATATGGCTACACCTTC. Translation gives CASSSRDRGSQYGYTF. The chain uses TRBV21-1 and TRBJ1-2; the table names TRBD1, a call not compared with the DNA. TRBV21-1 is noted as a pseudogene. The CDR3 loop spans 16 amino acids.

This sequence joins TRBV28 and TRBJ2-3; 8 positions match TRBD2. Germline assignment: CDR1 MDHEN and CDR2 SYDVKM. Germline trimming cut 0 bases from V and 1 base from J; bases unmatched to any gene: 3. CDR3 size: 16 residues. In DNA form, the CDR3 reads TGTGCCAGCAGTTTATGGGGACTAGTCGGCACAGATACGCAGTATTTT. As protein: CASSLWGLVGTDTQYF.

The rearrangement uses TRBV7-3 and TRBJ2-7, with 8 bases lining up with TRBD1. V was pared by 4 bases and J by 4 bases, with 9 bases of the junction left unmatched. CDR1 SGHTA and CDR2 FQGTGA come from the germline V gene. CDR3 size: 15 residues. CDR3 region: CASSYMTGVEYEQYF. The CDR3 DNA follows: TGTGCCAGCAGCTACATGACAGGGGTTGAATACGAGCAGTACTTC.

J is TRBJ2-7 and V is TRBV27; 9 nucleotides agree with TRBD1. This CDR3 has 14 residues. V lost 2 bases, J lost 5 bases, and 4 bases stayed unmatched. Germline V gives CDR1 MNHEY, CDR2 SMNVEV (reference sequence). The CDR3 protein is CASSLRDRENEQYF. The CDR3 DNA follows: TGTGCCAGCAGTTTACGGGACAGGGAGAACGAGCAGTACTTC.

The genes are TRBV7-9 and TRBJ1-1; the D is unclear. The germline gives CDR1 SEHNR, CDR2 FQNEAQ (reference sequence). Trimming removed 5 bases from V and 0 bases from J, with 10 bases in between. The CDR3 has 14 residues. This CDR3 is CASSNSPLNTEAFF. The DNA for the CDR3 is TGTGCCAGCAGCAACAGCCCGTTGAACACTGAAGCTTTCTTT.

This sequence joins TRBV7-9 and TRBJ1-2; 7 nucleotides line up with TRBD1. Germline-derived CDR1 and CDR2 are SEHNR and FQNEAQ (reference sequence). The V and J ends lost 2 bases and 2 bases, in that order; junction bases with no gene match: 2. This CDR3 is built from 14 residues. The chain's CDR3 is CASSLQQGNYGYTF. The CDR3 coding sequence is TGTGCCAGCAGCTTACAACAGGGGAACTATGGCTACACCTTC.

V gene TRBV28 combines with J gene TRBJ2-7; 9 nucleotides line up with TRBD1. The CDR3 runs to 14 residues. CDR1 MDHEN and CDR2 SYDVKM come from the germline V gene. Losses at the gene ends were 5 bases for V and 1 base for J; bases not matched to a gene: 3. The CDR3 loop reads CASSGTGTSYEQYF. Here the CDR3 DNA reads TGTGCCAGCAGTGGGACAGGGACTTCCTACGAGCAGTACTTC.

The chain employs TRBV7-9 and TRBJ1-1; TRBD1 aligns across 7 bases. The V gene's germline CDR1 is SEHNR and CDR2 FQNEAQ (reference sequence). The CDR3 consists of 15 residues. Trimming at V came to 4 bases and at J to 1 base, leaving 6 bases not matched to a gene. The CDR3 region is CASSYRQGSNTEAFF. CDR3 coding DNA: TGTGCCAGCAGCTACCGACAGGGCTCGAACACTGAAGCTTTCTTT.